These 14 T cell receptor beta chains share one sample of origin, sequenced in a study of cytomegalovirus exposure and HLA in healthy donors. The PCR was carried out with 60 Vbeta primers and 13 Jbeta primers. The method was immunoSEQ multiplex PCR; TCRdb's version includes in-frame clones alone and lacks a portion of them. Of more than 75,000 clones in the sample, just under 85% were seen once. The material sequenced was PBMCs. The receptor set was obtained from a woman between 18 and 29 years old in good health and CMV-seropositive.

The rearrangement links TRBV2 to TRBJ1-3, with 8 bases aligning to TRBD1. Germline assignment: CDR1 SNHLY and CDR2 FYNNEI. V was pared by 7 bases and J by 8 bases, with 7 bases of the junction left unmatched. The CDR3 covers 13 residues. The CDR3 DNA reads as TGTGCCAGCATTTTAACAGGGGGGGACACCATATATTTT. It codes for CASILTGGDTIYF.

This chain uses TRBV19 with TRBJ2-1; 8 bases are a match to TRBD2. This CDR3 has 13 residues. With V trimmed by 5 bases and J by 6 bases, 3 bases remained unmatched. The germline gives CDR1 LNHDA, CDR2 SQIVND (reference sequence). The CDR3, as DNA: TGTGCCAGTAGTCTTACTAGCGGCAATGAGCAGTTCTTC. It specifies CASSLTSGNEQFF.

The chain uses TRBV6-6 and TRBJ2-7; D uncertain. The CDR3 totals 13 residues. V gave up 10 bases and J gave up 3 bases, with 16 bases separating them. CDR1 and CDR2 (germline): MNHNY, SVGAGI (reference sequence). Here the CDR3 DNA reads TGTGCCACTCGAGGAGTCGGAGACTACGAGCAGTACTTC. It specifies CATRGVGDYEQYF.

This clone has just a few counts. The gene calls are TRBV6-6 and TRBJ2-3, with 9 positions matching TRBD2. J lost 6 bases, V lost 2 bases, and 6 bases had no gene match. CDR1 and CDR2 from the germline V gene are MNHNY and SVGAGI (reference sequence). There are 15 residues in the CDR3. The CDR3 nucleotides are TGTGCCAGCAGTTACGCGGCGGGAGGGAAGGATACGCAGTATTTT. Translating gives CASSYAAGGKDTQYF.

The gene calls are TRBV7-3 and TRBJ1-1; TRBD1 matches at 7 bases. V dropped 3 bases and J dropped 3; count of bases not matched to a gene: 4. Germline V lookup: CDR1 SGHTA, CDR2 FQGTGA. The CDR3 is made up of 14 amino acids. In nucleotides, the CDR3 is TGTGCCAGCAGCTTTTCAGGGGGAGACACTGAAGCTTTCTTT. This gives the protein CASSFSGGDTEAFF.

V and J are TRBV6-5 and TRBJ1-2; D is ambiguous. V lost 0 bases to trimming and J lost 4 bases, with 15 bases between them. CDR1 is MNHEY, CDR2 SVGAGI, per germline. The CDR3 spans 16 residues. CDR3 amino acids: CASSYSISVGVYGYTF. The CDR3 DNA follows: TGTGCCAGCAGTTACTCGATCAGTGTCGGGGTCTATGGCTACACCTTC.

The rearrangement links TRBV15 to TRBJ2-6; 8 bases align to TRBD2. The J segment lost 0 bases and the V segment lost 6 bases, leaving 4 bases of the junction unmatched. There are 16 residues in the CDR3. Germline loops: CDR1 LNHNV, CDR2 YYDKDF (reference sequence). CDR3 sequence reads: CATSGGTSSGANVLTF. CDR3 DNA: TGTGCCACCAGTGGGGGGACTAGCTCTGGGGCCAACGTCCTGACTTTC.

The chain recombines TRBV19 with TRBJ1-2; no clear D. There are 13 residues in the CDR3. Germline loops: CDR1 LNHDA, CDR2 SQIVND (reference sequence). V was shortened by 4 bases and J by 8 bases, with 14 bases between the two germline ends. The CDR3 loop is CASSNIPQLGYTF. CDR3 DNA sequence: TGTGCCAGTAGTAACATCCCCCAATTGGGCTACACCTTC.

V gene TRBV30 combines with J gene TRBJ2-7, with 8 bases matching TRBD2. V shed 0 bases and J 3 bases; nucleotides not matched to a gene: 7. CDR1 and CDR2 (germline): GTSNPN, SVGIG (reference sequence). CDR3 length equals 15 residues. CDR3 bases: TGTGCCTGGAGTGTAAAGCGGGGGAACTTCTACGAGCAGTACTTC. This translates into CAWSVKRGNFYEQYF.

The chain has TRBV29-1 and TRBJ1-1; a possible D gene is TRBD1 (6 bases). CDR3 size: 16 residues. V dropped 3 bases and J dropped 0 bases, with 17 bases sitting between them. Per germline, CDR1 SQVTM and CDR2 ANQGSEA. CDR3 nucleotides: TGCAGCGTTGATTTACAGGGAGGGATCATGAACACTGAAGCTTTCTTT. As protein: CSVDLQGGIMNTEAFF. Looking up the rest from reference TRBV29-1 and TRBJ1-1 gives the full variable domain: SAVISQKPSRDICQRGTSLTIQCQVDSQVTMMFWYRQQPGQSLTLIATANQGSEATYESGFVIDKFPISRPNLTFSTLTVSNMSPEDSSIYLCSVDLQGGIMNTEAFFGQGTRLTVV.

This chain links TRBV15 with TRBJ1-5; D remains unclear. Germline V gives CDR1 LNHNV, CDR2 YYDKDF (reference sequence). Trimming removed 0 bases from V and 15 bases from J, with 12 bases in between. This CDR3 region has 12 residues. CDR3 amino acids: CATSRDGRMVHF. CDR3 nucleotides: TGTGCCACCAGCAGAGATGGCAGGATGGTGCATTTT.

The V call is TRBV19, the J call TRBJ2-5, with 7 bases matching TRBD1. J lost 5 bases, V lost 8 bases, and 8 bases had no gene match. Germline assignment: CDR1 LNHDA and CDR2 SQIVND (reference sequence). The CDR3 extends over 13 amino acids. The CDR3 loop is CASSDRFFETQYF. CDR3 DNA sequence: TGTGCCAGTTCGGACAGGTTCTTTGAGACCCAGTACTTC.

The count of this clone is one. The chain has TRBV4-1 and TRBJ2-1; 9 bases are shared with TRBD2. V shed 4 bases, J shed 5 bases, and the junction held 9 bases outside the gene matches. This CDR3 contains 16 residues. Germline V CDR1 and CDR2: MGHRA, YSYEKL. CDR3 loop: CASSRPSSGVDNEQFF. The CDR3 coding sequence is TGCGCCAGCAGCCGGCCGTCTAGCGGGGTCGACAATGAGCAGTTCTTC.

The J gene is TRBJ2-7, the V gene TRBV5-1; D possibly corresponds to TRBD2 (6 bases). CDR3 length: 15 residues. Germline assignment: CDR1 SGHRS and CDR2 YFSETQ. Trimming cost V 0 bases and J 5 bases, with 15 bases left between them. CDR3: CASSLETGVDHEQYF. The CDR3 DNA is TGCGCCAGCAGCTTGGAGACGGGAGTGGATCACGAGCAGTACTTC.